This is a list of T cell receptor beta chains from one sample in a study of T cell repertoires in ileal Crohn's disease. Only in-frame clones appear in the TCRdb table, and some are missing; sequencing was by immunoSEQ multiplex PCR. This sample yields about 4,500 clones, of which nearly 85% are seen a single time; roughly 4.5% belongs to the top ten. Material: ileal tissue. The receptors come from an adult with Crohn's disease. Each CDR3 is given with its conserved first and last residue.

v_call cdr3_length cdr3_aa
TRBV21-1 16 CASSPWGVEAKNIQYF
TRBV29-1 13 CSVVDNSNYGYTF
TRBV7-2 15 CASSPSYISTDTQYF
TRBV30 13 CAWRQGASTEAFF
TRBV7-2 12 CASSLGAGEQFF
TRBV5-8 13 CASSNGASNEQFF
TRBV5-1 13 CASTAGGQETQYF
TRBV5-1 15 CASSLTAGNSYEQYF
TRBV5-4 13 CASSPGQQETQYF
TRBV5-1 15 CASSLAGTANTEAFF
TRBV7-4 17 CASSRLAGDAGANVLTF
TRBV4-2 16 CASSQGLAGGPDTQYF
TRBV21-1 15 CASRTGLVGDNEQFF
TRBV7-9 12 CASSPLGSGYTF
TRBV5-1 16 CASSRDRSTRNTEAFF
TRBV5-1 9 CAGGRGGHF
TRBV7-8 13 CASSLAPNYGYTF